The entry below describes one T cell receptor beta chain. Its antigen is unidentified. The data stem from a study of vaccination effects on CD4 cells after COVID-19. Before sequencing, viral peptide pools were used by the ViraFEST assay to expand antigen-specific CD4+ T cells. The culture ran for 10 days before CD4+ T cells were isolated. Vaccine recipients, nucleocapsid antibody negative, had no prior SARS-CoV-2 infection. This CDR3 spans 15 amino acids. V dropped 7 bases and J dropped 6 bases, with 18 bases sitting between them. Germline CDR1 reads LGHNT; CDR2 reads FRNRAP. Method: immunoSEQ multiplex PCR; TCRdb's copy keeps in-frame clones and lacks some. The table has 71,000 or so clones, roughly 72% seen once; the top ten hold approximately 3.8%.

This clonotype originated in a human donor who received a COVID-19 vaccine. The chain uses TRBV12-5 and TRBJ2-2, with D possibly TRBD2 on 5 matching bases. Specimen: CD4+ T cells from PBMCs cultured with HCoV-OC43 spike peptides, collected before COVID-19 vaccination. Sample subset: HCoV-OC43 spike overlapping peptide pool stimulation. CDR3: CASVPSAGSAGELFF. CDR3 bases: TGTGCTAGTGTCCCCTCGGCGGGTAGCGCCGGGGAGCTGTTTTTT.